The 16 T cell receptor beta chains below come from one sample, sequenced in a study of blood T cell repertoires in COVID-19. The method was immunoSEQ multiplex PCR; TCRdb's version includes in-frame clones alone and lacks a portion of them. The sample has tens of thousands of clones, 65% to 90% seen once. The source material was peripheral blood. The source is a human donor in a cohort sampled during active COVID-19.

The chain carries TRBV19 and TRBJ2-1; the D is unclear. The ends were cut back, 5 bases at V and 8 bases at J, with 7 bases in the middle. The CDR3 has 11 amino acids. The germline V gene has CDR1 LNHDA and CDR2 SQIVND (reference sequence). CDR3 residues: CASSFDYEQFF. The CDR3 nucleotides are TGTGCCAGTAGTTTCGACTATGAGCAGTTCTTC.

CDR3 sequence: CSASPSDRVLGDTQYF. DNA for the CDR3: TGCAGTGCTAGTCCTTCCGACAGGGTGCTGGGAGATACGCAGTATTTT. This chain joins TRBV20-1 and TRBJ2-3; TRBD1 matches 7 bases. There are 16 residues in the CDR3. V was clipped by 3 bases and J by 5 bases; unmatched bases: 14. Germline V gives CDR1 DFQATT, CDR2 SNEGSKA (reference sequence).

The V and J genes are TRBV7-2 and TRBJ1-1, with a weak D call TRBD1 (5 bases). CDR1 and CDR2 (germline): SGHTA, FQGNSA. CDR3 length: 14 amino acids. Trimming removed 0 bases at V and 5 bases at J, with 10 bases between. For the CDR3, the DNA is TGTGCCAGCAGCTTAGCGCTTGGGGGGACTGAAGCTTTCTTT. It encodes CASSLALGGTEAFF.

V is TRBV9 and J is TRBJ2-2, with 16 positions matching TRBD2. The CDR3 sequence is 18 residues long. V shed 2 bases and J 7 bases; nucleotides not matched to a gene: 8. The V gene's germline CDR1 is SGDLS and CDR2 YYNGEE. The CDR3 DNA reads TGTGCCAGCAGCGTGGGAGGGACTAGCGGGAGGGTCAACGGGGAGCTGTTTTTT. Translating gives CASSVGGTSGRVNGELFF.

J is TRBJ2-7 and V is TRBV6-2 or TRBV6-3; 9 bases are shared with TRBD2. With 4 bases clipped from V and 0 bases from J, the junction kept 4 bases outside the gene matches. The germline CDR1 and CDR2 sequences are MNHEY and SVGEGT. There are 15 residues in the CDR3. As DNA, the CDR3 is TGTGCCAGCAGTTCGGCGGGAGGGAGCTCCTACGAGCAGTACTTC. This encodes CASSSAGGSSYEQYF.

This chain connects TRBV28 to TRBJ2-1, with TRBD2 identical over 9 bases. Per germline, CDR1 MDHEN and CDR2 SYDVKM. The ends lost 6 bases at V and 9 bases at J; junction bases unmatched: 6. This CDR3 is built from 13 residues. The CDR3 here is CASRSSGSGEQFF. The CDR3 nucleotides read TGTGCCAGCAGAAGTAGCGGGAGCGGTGAGCAGTTCTTC.

As to this clone: The sample carries other DNA sequences with the same CDR3. J is TRBJ2-2 and V is TRBV28; D perhaps matches TRBD1 (5 bases). CDR3 length: 13 residues. Germline V gene sequence: CDR1 MDHEN, CDR2 SYDVKM. V lost 8 bases, J lost 1 base, and 8 bases lay in between. The CDR3 sequence: CASSGQNTGELFF. Here the CDR3 DNA reads TGTGCCAGCTCTGGACAGAACACCGGGGAGCTGTTTTTT.

The chain recombines TRBV9 with TRBJ1-2; 12 nucleotides line up with TRBD1. CDR1 SGDLS and CDR2 YYNGEE come from the germline V gene. Trimming took 3 bases from V and 4 from J; bases not matched to a gene: 4. This CDR3 has 15 residues. As DNA, the CDR3 is TGTGCCAGCAGCGCGGGGACAGGGGGCGGCTATGGCTACACCTTC. Translated: CASSAGTGGGYGYTF.

This chain joins TRBV6-5 and TRBJ2-3; a possible D gene is TRBD1 (5 bases). Trimming stripped 5 bases from V and 4 bases from J, with 13 bases between. The CDR3 runs 14 residues. Germline V CDR1 and CDR2: MNHEY, SVGAGI. This chain's CDR3 is CASSNPDISDTQYF. The CDR3 DNA is TGTGCCAGCAGTAACCCGGACATCTCAGATACGCAGTATTTT.

This clone was counted once. The genes are TRBV4-3 and TRBJ2-2; 7 positions match TRBD1. The CDR3 is 14 residues long. Trimming at V came to 1 base and at J to 7 bases, leaving 3 bases not matched to a gene. CDR1 is LGHNA and CDR2 is YSLEER in the germline V gene. The CDR3 DNA reads TGCGCCAGCAGCCAAGCGACAGGGATCGGGGAGCTGTTTTTT. This codes for CASSQATGIGELFF.

The rearrangement links TRBV10-3 to TRBJ2-7; 10 bases agree with TRBD2. V dropped 4 bases and J dropped 3; count of bases not matched to a gene: 9. The CDR3 totals 16 residues. Germline assignment: CDR1 ENHRY and CDR2 SYGVKD. In DNA form, the CDR3 reads TGTGCCATCAGTGGGCTAGCGGGAGCCCCATTCTACGAGCAGTACTTC. Protein sequence: CAISGLAGAPFYEQYF.

The CDR3 region is CASSPVRQGASGYTF. Written as DNA, the CDR3 is TGTGCCAGCAGTCCGGTTCGGCAGGGGGCCAGTGGCTACACCTTC. The genes are TRBV2 and TRBJ1-2; 8 bases fit TRBD1. The CDR3 is 15 residues long. In germline, CDR1 is SNHLY, CDR2 FYNNEI. The junction had 12 bases not matched to a gene; V was cut back by 5 bases and J by 7 bases.

This clone appeared a few times. This sequence joins TRBV29-1 and TRBJ1-2, with D hard to call. V was pared by 7 bases and J by 8 bases, with 17 bases between. CDR1 is SQVTM, CDR2 ANQGSEA, per germline. This CDR3 is 12 amino acids long. The CDR3 DNA sequence: TGCAGCGCCAGCACGGGCGCGGGAGGCTACACCTTC. It translates to CSASTGAGGYTF.

The chain is built from TRBV19 and TRBJ2-7; D not certain. The CDR3 has 13 amino acids. Trimming removed 2 bases at V and 6 bases at J, with 11 bases between. CDR1 LNHDA and CDR2 SQIVND come from the germline V gene (reference sequence). DNA of the CDR3: TGTGCCAGTAGTATATTCAGTCGAGGCGAGCAGTACTTC. Translating gives CASSIFSRGEQYF.

On this clone: The sample holds other DNA sequences that translate to the same CDR3. The chain uses TRBV3-1 (or the pseudogene TRBV3-2) and TRBJ1-6, with 7 bases matching TRBD1. CDR3 length: 14 residues. The ends lost 4 bases at V and 7 bases at J; junction bases unmatched: 4. The germline V gene has CDR1 LGHDT and CDR2 YNNKEL (reference sequence). For the CDR3, the DNA is TGTGCCAGCAGCCGCGGGACAGTGAATTCACCCCTCCACTTT. This sequence encodes CASSRGTVNSPLHF.

The V and J genes are TRBV5-4 and TRBJ2-3; D possibly corresponds to TRBD2 (6 bases). The CDR3 spans 16 residues. Trimming removed 0 bases from V and 1 base from J, with 12 bases in between. Per the germline V gene, CDR1 is SGHNT and CDR2 is YYREEE (reference sequence). The CDR3 protein is CASSLALARGTDTQYF. The CDR3 bases are TGTGCCAGCAGCTTGGCTCTAGCGAGAGGCACAGATACGCAGTATTTT.